The clone carrying this T cell receptor beta chain appeared a single time. The entry originates in a study of blood T cell repertoires in COVID-19. Clones were sequenced by immunoSEQ multiplex PCR, and TCRdb holds only the in-frame ones, with some missing. The table has about 400,000 clones, 89% seen once. J lost 1 base, V lost 9 bases, and 10 bases had no gene match. The CDR3 is 16 residues long. The germline CDR1 and CDR2 sequences are MNHEY and SMNVEV (reference sequence). Input material: peripheral blood. This rearrangement joins TRBV27 to TRBJ1-1; 11 bases match TRBD1. The sequence came from a man in his forties or fifties with acute or convalescent COVID-19. The CDR3 here is CASGFGTGGGNTEAFF. As DNA, the CDR3 is TGTGCCAGTGGCTTTGGGACAGGGGGTGGGAACACTGAAGCTTTCTTT.